Sequencing of this T cell receptor (beta chain) was carried out in a study of CD8+ T cells in alopecia areata. Study context: In an open-label trial, patients got 5 to 10 mg tofacitinib twice daily.

Germline CDR1 SGDLS, CDR2 YYNGEE. The CDR3 has 16 residues. Trimming shortened V by 0 bases and J by 3 bases, and 13 bases separated the two germline ends. The treatment was: oral pan-JAK inhibitor, 5-10 mg twice daily. Sequencing templates came from extracted RNA that was reverse transcribed into cDNA. Generated by immunoSEQ multiplex PCR, the TCRdb table keeps only in-frame clones and is missing some. The repertoire holds approximately 150,000 clones, with 86% as singletons. The J gene is TRBJ1-3, the V gene TRBV9, with a weak D call TRBD1 (6 bases). The specimen was CD8+ T cells sorted from blood, collected at week 4, from a patient treated with tofacitinib. The TCR was taken from a human donor with alopecia areata. The CDR3 region has the DNA TGTGCCAGCAGCGTAGCTAGCGGGGGCGGTGGAAACACCATATATTTT. It translates to CASSVASGGGGNTIYF. Full variable domain (missing parts from reference TRBV9 and TRBJ1-3): DSGVTQTPKHLITATGQRVTLRCSPRSGDLSVYWYQQSLDQGLQFLIQYYNGEERAKGNILERFSAQQFPDLHSELNLSSLELGDSALYFCASSVASGGGGNTIYFGEGSWLTVV.